The rows below give T cell receptor beta chains drawn from one sample of a study of technical replicates of blood from a few donors. Method: immunoSEQ multiplex PCR; TCRdb's copy keeps in-frame clones and lacks some. The table lists approximately 100,000 clones, 95% to 96% of them singletons. Sequencing was carried out using T cells isolated from PBMCs. The source of these receptors is a human donor in good health. CDR3s include the opening cysteine and the closing phenylalanine or tryptophan. A D gene is named only where the DNA matches it firmly. Not every row has a clone size; where given, it reads once, few, many or a size class.

abundance,v_gene,d_gene,j_gene,CDR3aa,CDR3nt
.,TRBV6-4,TRBD1,TRBJ1-1,CASRAQGVDTEAFF,TGTGCCAGCCGAGCCCAGGGGGTCGACACTGAAGCTTTCTTT
.,TRBV11-3,TRBD1,TRBJ1-1,CASRQGDRKAFF,TGTGCCAGCAGACAAGGGGACAGAAAAGCTTTCTTT
.,TRBV6-5,TRBD1,TRBJ1-2,CASRHGTGDTYGYTF,TGTGCCAGCAGACACGGGACAGGGGACACCTATGGCTACACCTTC
.,TRBV29-1,TRBD1,TRBJ2-6,CSTWDRPSGANVLTF,TGCAGCACCTGGGACAGACCCTCTGGGGCCAACGTCCTGACTTTC
.,TRBV28,.,TRBJ2-7,CASRKGQSPSYEQYF,TGTGCCAGCCGAAAGGGGCAGTCGCCGTCGTACGAGCAGTACTTC
.,TRBV28,TRBD1,TRBJ2-7,CASSLPGTGGIEQYF,TGTGCCAGCAGTCTCCCTGGGACAGGGGGCATCGAGCAGTACTTC
once,TRBV11-3,TRBD1,TRBJ1-4,CASSPKKTQGAVNEKLFF,TGTGCCAGCAGCCCAAAGAAAACCCAGGGGGCGGTTAATGAAAAACTGTTTTTT
.,TRBV18,.,TRBJ2-5,CASSPSYQETQYF,TGTGCCAGCTCACCCTCGTACCAAGAGACCCAGTACTTC
.,TRBV29-1,.,TRBJ1-1,CSARDTNTEAFF,TGCAGTGCCCGGGACACGAACACTGAAGCTTTCTTT
.,TRBV18,TRBD1,TRBJ1-5,CASSLGPGQAISGWQPQHF,TGTGCCAGCTCATTGGGGCCGGGACAGGCCATCTCTGGGTGGCAGCCCCAGCATTTT
.,TRBV14,.,TRBJ2-7,CASSLQTRSEQYF,TGTGCCAGCAGCCTCCAAACACGCTCCGAGCAGTACTTC
.,TRBV5-8,.,TRBJ2-5,CASSLYQETQYF,TGTGCCAGCAGCCTTTACCAAGAGACCCAGTACTTC
.,TRBV10-2,.,TRBJ2-7,CASTNTGFHSYEQYF,TGCGCCAGCACCAATACAGGGTTCCACTCCTACGAGCAGTACTTC
.,TRBV5-1,.,TRBJ2-3,CASSLVPGSGTDTQYF,TGCGCCAGCAGCTTGGTGCCAGGCTCCGGCACAGATACGCAGTATTTT
.,TRBV18,.,TRBJ1-2,CASSPRSTLGYTF,TGTGCCAGCTCACCACGATCCACTTTAGGCTACACCTTC
once,TRBV27,TRBD2,TRBJ2-5,CASSYGGGYQETQYF,TGTGCCAGCAGTTATGGCGGGGGGTACCAAGAGACCCAGTACTTC
.,TRBV6-1,TRBD2,TRBJ2-7,CASSESRIAGEFEQYF,TGTGCCAGCAGTGAAAGTAGAATAGCGGGAGAGTTCGAGCAGTACTTC
.,TRBV5-4,TRBD1,TRBJ1-2,CASTDPGTGGYGYTF,TGTGCCAGCACCGACCCCGGGACAGGGGGCTATGGCTACACCTTC
.,TRBV7-9,TRBD1,TRBJ2-3,CASSRTGVPTDTQYF,TGTGCCAGCAGCCGGACAGGGGTTCCCACAGATACGCAGTATTTT
.,TRBV19,.,TRBJ2-2,CASSISTSGELFF,TGTGCCAGTAGTATATCGACTTCCGGGGAGCTGTTTTTT
.,TRBV25-1,.,TRBJ1-1,CASSEWGGFKPNTEAFF,TGTGCCAGCAGTGAATGGGGGGGATTTAAACCGAACACTGAAGCTTTCTTT
few,TRBV4-1,.,TRBJ1-1,CASSDPEGGKAEAFF,TGCGCCAGCAGCGATCCAGAGGGTGGAAAGGCTGAAGCTTTCTTT
.,TRBV5-4,.,TRBJ2-6,CASTQDSGANVLTF,TGTGCCAGCACCCAGGACTCTGGGGCCAACGTCCTGACTTTC
once,TRBV10-3,TRBD2,TRBJ2-1,CAISESLGRKPGLGYNEQFF,TGTGCCATCAGTGAGTCCCTGGGACGTAAACCGGGACTAGGGTACAATGAGCAGTTCTTC
.,TRBV6-5,TRBD1,TRBJ1-3,CASRQGAGNTIYF,TGTGCCAGCAGACAGGGGGCTGGAAACACCATATATTTT
.,TRBV27,TRBD2,TRBJ2-1,CASRKGHGLADYNEQFF,TGTGCCAGTCGTAAGGGGCACGGACTAGCGGACTACAATGAGCAGTTCTTC
.,TRBV9,TRBD1,TRBJ2-7,CASSASRGVTGGAGSYEQYF,TGTGCCAGCAGCGCCTCGCGGGGGGTGACAGGGGGCGCCGGCTCCTACGAGCAGTACTTC
.,TRBV5-1,.,TRBJ2-1,CASSLEGWGEQFF,TGCGCCAGCAGCTTGGAGGGGTGGGGTGAGCAGTTCTTC
.,TRBV30,.,TRBJ2-5,CAWSVQSLETQYF,TGTGCCTGGAGTGTACAAAGTTTAGAGACCCAGTACTTC
.,TRBV9,TRBD1,TRBJ2-2,CASSAPGDRNTGELFF,TGTGCCAGCAGCGCTCCCGGGGACAGAAACACCGGGGAGCTGTTTTTT
.,TRBV2,.,TRBJ2-5,CASGRLGGETQYF,TGTGCCAGCGGCAGACTTGGGGGGGAGACCCAGTACTTC
.,TRBV11-3,TRBD1,TRBJ2-7,CASSLTNTYRTGESYEQYF,TGTGCCAGCAGCTTGACAAATACTTATAGAACAGGGGAGTCCTACGAGCAGTACTTC
.,TRBV19,TRBD1,TRBJ1-4,CASTPGQGSEKLFF,TGTGCCAGTACCCCGGGACAGGGGTCTGAAAAACTGTTTTTT
.,TRBV5-1,.,TRBJ2-5,CASSFNTVGETQYF,TGCGCCAGCAGCTTTAATACAGTAGGAGAGACCCAGTACTTC
once,TRBV30,.,TRBJ2-1,CAWGGSSYNEQFF,TGTGCCTGGGGGGGGAGCTCCTACAATGAGCAGTTCTTC
.,TRBV2,.,TRBJ2-5,CASSEGGTGETQYF,TGTGCCAGCAGTGAAGGGGGAACAGGAGAGACCCAGTACTTC
.,TRBV19,.,TRBJ2-1,CASSIPAGTYNEQFF,TGTGCCAGTAGTATCCCAGCGGGTACCTACAATGAGCAGTTCTTC
.,TRBV18,.,TRBJ2-5,CASSPQGREETQYF,TGTGCCAGCTCACCACAGGGCAGGGAAGAGACCCAGTACTTC
.,TRBV4-2,.,TRBJ2-3,CASSQDPVRGGTDTQYF,TGTGCCAGCAGCCAAGACCCAGTTCGGGGAGGCACAGATACGCAGTATTTT
.,TRBV7-9,TRBD2,TRBJ2-3,CASSLRLAESDTQYF,TGTGCCAGCAGCCTACGACTAGCGGAATCAGATACGCAGTATTTT
once,TRBV7-3,TRBD1,TRBJ2-1,CASSSDRGTDEQFF,TGTGCCAGCAGCTCGGACAGGGGGACGGATGAGCAGTTCTTC